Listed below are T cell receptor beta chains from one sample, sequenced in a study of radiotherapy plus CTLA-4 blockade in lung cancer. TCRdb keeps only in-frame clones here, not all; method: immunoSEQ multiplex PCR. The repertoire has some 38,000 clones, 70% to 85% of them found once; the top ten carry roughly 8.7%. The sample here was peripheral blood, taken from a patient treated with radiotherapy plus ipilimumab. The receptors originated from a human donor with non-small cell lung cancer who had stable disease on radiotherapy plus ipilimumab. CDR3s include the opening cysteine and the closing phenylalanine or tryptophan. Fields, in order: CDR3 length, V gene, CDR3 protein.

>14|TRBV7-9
CASSSLLGEETQYF
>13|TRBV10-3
CAILGQGWDEQFF
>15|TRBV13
CASSPPGRTNEKLFF
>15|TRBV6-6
CASTRQERGNQPQHF
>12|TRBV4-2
CASSHIQDGYTF
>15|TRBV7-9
CASSLGMGQGFGYTF
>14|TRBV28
CASSLPVSTDTQYF
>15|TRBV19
CASSMGGSNTGELFF
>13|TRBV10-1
CASSRTGETEAFF
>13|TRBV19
CASSIEGNQPQHF
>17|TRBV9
CASSVNNRDANTGELFF
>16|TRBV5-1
CASSLNPRGGGTEAFF
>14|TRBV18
CASSRQGDTGELFF
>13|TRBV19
CASSSLGHTEAFF
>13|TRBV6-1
CASRGTGDAGYTF
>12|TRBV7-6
CASSGSENIQYF
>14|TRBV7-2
CASSLAYASGEQFF
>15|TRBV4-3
CASSQALAGAYEQYF
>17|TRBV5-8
CASSAPGTSGGQETQYF
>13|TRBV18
CASSQQGSDGYTF
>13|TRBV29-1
CSVEDGENTEAFF
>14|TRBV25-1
CASSATQENEKLFF